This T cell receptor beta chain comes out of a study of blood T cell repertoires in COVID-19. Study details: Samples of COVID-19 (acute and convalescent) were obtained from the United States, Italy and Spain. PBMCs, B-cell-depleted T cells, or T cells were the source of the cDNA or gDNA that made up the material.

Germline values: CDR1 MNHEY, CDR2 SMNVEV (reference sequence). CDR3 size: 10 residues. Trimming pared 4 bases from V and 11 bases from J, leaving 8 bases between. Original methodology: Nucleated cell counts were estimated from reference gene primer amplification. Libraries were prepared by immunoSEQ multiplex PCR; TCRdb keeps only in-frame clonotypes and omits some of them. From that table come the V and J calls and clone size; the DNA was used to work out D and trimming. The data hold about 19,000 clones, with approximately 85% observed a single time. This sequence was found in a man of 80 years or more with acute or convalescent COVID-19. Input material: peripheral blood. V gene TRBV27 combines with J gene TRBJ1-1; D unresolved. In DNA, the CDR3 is TGTGCCAGCAGTTGGAGGTTTGCTTTCTTT. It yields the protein CASSWRFAFF.